This TCR beta chain stems from a study of CD8 T cells in ankylosing spondylitis. General study points: Earlier work had already found some motif variants in reactive arthritis synovial fluid and blood.

V shed 0 bases and J shed 7 bases, with 15 bases lying between them. Germline V gene data show CDR1 as LNHNV and CDR2 as YYDKDF (reference sequence). This CDR3 has 16 residues. TCRdb reprocessed the 5' RACE reads via MiXCR and lists one record per CDR3 protein. This table holds some 87,000 distinct CDR3 sequences, 7.5% to 9% found once. This clonotype was detected ten times or more. Its antigen is still unknown. This chain joins TRBV15 and TRBJ1-4; tentative D call: TRBD1 (6 bases). Sequencing was done on a sample of blood, either unsorted or a sorted T cell fraction (not recorded which). The receptor was derived from a male donor with ankylosing spondylitis or in good health (not recorded which). In nucleotides, the CDR3 is TGTGCCACCAGCAGAGATCATGGGGGGCAGGGTGAAAAACTGTTTTTT. It is translated as CATSRDHGGQGEKLFF.